This T cell receptor (beta chain) comes out of a study of T cell repertoires in cytomegalovirus infection. Whole-study context: Shared public TCR beta signatures pointed to both CMV infection and a matching HLA type.

This CDR3 is 15 amino acids long. Per germline, CDR1 MNHGY and CDR2 SAAAGT. Trimming pared 6 bases from V and 4 bases from J, leaving 19 bases between. Findings and limits, study-wide: Cumulative public TCR beta family frequency identified CMV carriers with the relevant HLA.

With respect to this clonotype: The target antigen is unknown.

TCRdb redid the calling of the reads with MiXCR, one entry per CDR3 protein. The table lists 400,000 or so distinct CDR3 sequences, approximately 31% of them singletons. Material for sequencing was PBMCs. The source is a human donor in good health (CMV status not recorded). Some clones in this sample may be carry-over from other donors' samples. The chain carries TRBV6-8 and TRBJ2-7; the D gene is possibly TRBD2 (6 bases). CDR3 amino acids: CASRDGTQRVYEQYF. The CDR3 nucleotides read TGTGCCAGCAGAGACGGAACGCAGCGGGTTTACGAGCAGTACTTC.